This TCR beta chain was recovered during a study of blood T cell repertoires in COVID-19. TCRdb keeps only in-frame clones here, not all; method: immunoSEQ multiplex PCR. There are some 200,000 clones in the sample; almost 80% occur only once, and around 24% lies in the top ten. The CDR3 extends over 13 amino acids. Trimming stripped 3 bases from V and 4 bases from J, with 10 bases between. Germline values: CDR1 MNHNS, CDR2 SASEGT. V and J are TRBV6-1 and TRBJ2-7; D unresolved. The sample was peripheral blood. The receptor was isolated from a woman in her 70s with acute or convalescent COVID-19. Here the CDR3 reads CASSDPVLYEQYF. The DNA for the CDR3 is TGTGCCAGCAGTGATCCCGTATTATACGAGCAGTACTTC.